Listed below are T cell receptor beta chains from one sample, sequenced in a study of T cells in localized non-small cell lung cancer. TCRdb's copy holds only in-frame clones and misses some; the assay was immunoSEQ multiplex PCR. The sample consists of about 52,000 clones, around nine tenths of them appearing once. The sample here was PBMCs, taken before any cancer treatment. The receptors were sampled from a female donor with stage II lung adenocarcinoma. The conserved cysteine and the conserved F or W are not part of the CDR3 here. The D gene is left open where the match is weak. Clone sizes are given selectively: once, few, many, or a class where the clone is expanded.

V gene	D gene	J gene	clone size	CDR3 protein
TRBV18	.	TRBJ2-5	.	ASSPPRGETQY
TRBV5-1	TRBD1	TRBJ1-1	.	ASSLTGTGGTEAF
TRBV6-6	.	TRBJ2-7	.	ASSLEETYEQY
TRBV27	TRBD1	TRBJ2-7	.	ASSYRGYEQY
TRBV5-5	TRBD1	TRBJ1-1	.	ASRLRQGRKVGEAF
TRBV27	TRBD2	TRBJ2-3	.	ASSLAGGSPPTQY
TRBV5-8	.	TRBJ2-3	few	ASSLEILGASTDTQY
TRBV5-1	TRBD2	TRBJ2-7	.	ASSSSGGSYEQY
TRBV5-1	.	TRBJ1-4	.	ASSRGRVGEKLF
TRBV18	.	TRBJ1-5	.	ASSPSTDGNQPQH
TRBV5-1	TRBD1	TRBJ2-1	.	ASSQRQGDHNEQF
TRBV5-1	TRBD1	TRBJ1-2	few	ASSSQGADAYEYGYT
TRBV5-1	.	TRBJ2-7	once	ASSIEYPTYEQY
TRBV30	.	TRBJ2-2	.	AWSGTVTGELF
TRBV7-9	.	TRBJ1-6	.	ASSLAPQGFYNSPLH
TRBV6-6	.	TRBJ1-2	.	ASKLNAGQGYGYT
TRBV19	.	TRBJ2-3	.	ASSMTRRGTDTQY
TRBV7-8	.	TRBJ2-3	.	AYEGDNTDTQY
TRBV7-3	.	TRBJ1-1	.	ASSLRQNTEAF
TRBV30	.	TRBJ2-2	.	AWSVLSGELF
TRBV5-5	TRBD2	TRBJ2-5	.	ASSLGFPSGEGETQY
TRBV19	TRBD1	TRBJ1-3	.	ASGTGQSYSGNTIY
TRBV19	.	TRBJ1-1	.	ASTPGGGLTEAF
TRBV14	TRBD1	TRBJ1-6	.	ASAGQGVTPLH
TRBV27	TRBD1	TRBJ2-4	once	ASSSNRGRFQY
TRBV19	.	TRBJ2-3	.	ASSPQPSTDTQY
TRBV5-6	.	TRBJ2-7	.	ASSLGGREQY
TRBV9	.	TRBJ1-1	.	ASSVGGLGPSQVQTEAF
TRBV19	.	TRBJ1-1	.	ASSMGGHTEAF
TRBV18	.	TRBJ2-7	medium-sized	ASSPDKYEQY
TRBV6-5	.	TRBJ2-7	.	ASRDPGVYEQY